Listed below are T cell receptor beta chains from one sample, sequenced in a study of Ad26.COV2.S vaccination and SARS-CoV-2 variants. Generated by immunoSEQ multiplex PCR, the TCRdb table keeps only in-frame clones and is missing some. The sample comprises roughly 350,000 clones, approximately 90% of which are singletons, and approximately 5% rests with the top ten. Source: peripheral blood, taken in a trial of Ad26.COV2.S vaccine versus placebo. These receptors came from a person between 18 and 60 years old who received the Ad26.COV2.S COVID-19 vaccine or a placebo. CDR3s include the opening cysteine and the closing phenylalanine or tryptophan. D genes are given only for firm matches. The size entry is marked missing in some rows and otherwise reads once, few, many or a size class.

NA	TRBJ2-3	TRBV5-1	20	TRBD1	TGCGCCAGCAGCTTGATGGCCAGGGGGTTTGGGACAGGGGTTACAGATACGCAGTATTTT	CASSLMARGFGTGVTDTQYF
NA	TRBJ1-4	TRBV4-1	14	TRBD1	TGCGCCAGCAGCCAACAGGGGGCGAGTGAAAAACTGTTTTTT	CASSQQGASEKLFF
NA	TRBJ1-2	TRBV2	14	NA	TGTGCCAGCAGTGAGAGTTTGACGGCTGCTAGCTACACCTTC	CASSESLTAASYTF
few	TRBJ1-3	TRBV5-1	16	TRBD1	TGCGCCAGCAGCTCATCCACAGGGGGATCTGGAAACACCATATATTTT	CASSSSTGGSGNTIYF
NA	TRBJ2-3	TRBV7-8	15	NA	TGTGCCAGCAGCTTAGATAAGTGGCAGGGGGATACGCAGTATTTT	CASSLDKWQGDTQYF
NA	TRBJ2-7	TRBV6-1	15	NA	TGTGCCAGCAGTGAACGGAGGGCAGGGGGTGGGGAGCAGTACTTC	CASSERRAGGGEQYF
NA	TRBJ2-7	TRBV11-2	15	TRBD2	TGTGCCAGCAGCTTAGAAGCTAGCGGGAGCTACGAGCAGTACTTC	CASSLEASGSYEQYF
once	TRBJ1-5	TRBV7-4	16	NA	TGTGCCAGCAGCTCCCACCGTCGGCGGCCCAATCAGCCCCAGCATTTT	CASSSHRRRPNQPQHF
NA	TRBJ2-1	TRBV11-2	15	TRBD1	TGTGCCAGCAGCGAACGGACAGGGCTCTACAATGAGCAGTTCTTC	CASSERTGLYNEQFF
NA	TRBJ2-5	TRBV13	14	NA	TGTGCCAGCAGCGCCCCAGGGGAACAAGAGACCCAGTACTTC	CASSAPGEQETQYF
NA	TRBJ2-7	TRBV2	14	NA	TGTGCCAGCAGTGATTACACGGGCGGAACCGAGCAGTACTTC	CASSDYTGGTEQYF
NA	TRBJ2-6	TRBV7-2	16	NA	TGTGCCAGCAGCTTAGGCCCGGGAATGTGGGCCAACGTCCTGACTTTC	CASSLGPGMWANVLTF
NA	TRBJ1-5	TRBV6-1	15	NA	TGTGCCAGCAGTGAATGGGGGGATAGCAATCAGCCCCAGCATTTT	CASSEWGDSNQPQHF
NA	TRBJ2-7	TRBV6-6	15	NA	TGTGCCAGCACCCCCCGGGGAGTCTCGGCCTACGAGCAGTACTTC	CASTPRGVSAYEQYF
NA	TRBJ1-1	TRBV6-5	14	NA	TGTGCCAGCAGTTACTCCATAGAGAACACTGAAGCTTTCTTT	CASSYSIENTEAFF
NA	TRBJ2-3	TRBV24-1	17	TRBD2	TGTGCCACCAGTGGCCTTCGGACTAGCGGGAGCACAGATACGCAGTATTTT	CATSGLRTSGSTDTQYF
NA	TRBJ2-3	TRBV4-1	14	NA	TGCGCCAGCAGCCAAGATCCCTCCACAGATACGCAGTATTTT	CASSQDPSTDTQYF
NA	TRBJ2-1	TRBV18	17	NA	TGTGCCAGCTCACCAACGTTGGACTCCTGGTCCTACAATGAGCAGTTCTTC	CASSPTLDSWSYNEQFF
NA	TRBJ2-2	TRBV27	15	TRBD1	TGTGCCAGCTGCCGGACAGGGTCGAACACCGGGGAGCTGTTTTTT	CASCRTGSNTGELFF
once	TRBJ2-5	TRBV28	15	NA	TGTGCCAGCAGTTTACTCGGCAGGGGGGTGGAGACCCAGTACTTC	CASSLLGRGVETQYF
NA	TRBJ2-6	TRBV5-6	15	NA	TGTGCCAGCGACTACAGGTTTCGTGGGGCCAACGTCCTGACTTTC	CASDYRFRGANVLTF
NA	TRBJ2-1	TRBV19	16	NA	TGTGCCAGTAGTAATTCGGGACCACCAAGGGCCAATGAGCAGTTCTTC	CASSNSGPPRANEQFF
NA	TRBJ2-7	TRBV5-6	14	TRBD2	TGTGCCAGCAGCTCACTAGCGGGAGAAAACGAGCAGTACTTC	CASSSLAGENEQYF
NA	TRBJ1-6	TRBV15	14	NA	TGTGCCACCAGCAGAGGGCAGGGGAGATCACCCCTCCACTTT	CATSRGQGRSPLHF
NA	TRBJ2-3	TRBV6-6	15	TRBD2	TGTGCCAGCAGGGAGACTAGCGGGAGTCGAGATACGCAGTATTTT	CASRETSGSRDTQYF
NA	TRBJ2-1	TRBV7-2	15	NA	TGTGCCAGCAGGATAAAGGGTATCAGGGTACATGAGCAGTTCTTC	CASRIKGIRVHEQFF
NA	TRBJ2-3	TRBV27	16	TRBD2	TGTGCCAGCAGTTCCAGGACTAGCGGGAGGGGCGATACGCAGTATTTT	CASSSRTSGRGDTQYF
NA	TRBJ2-2	TRBV24-1	15	NA	TGTGCCACCAGTGATCCGGGACAGAACACCGGGGAGCTGTTTTTT	CATSDPGQNTGELFF
NA	TRBJ2-5	TRBV4-1	15	NA	TGCGCCAGCAGCCAAGATCGGAGTGGGGGAGAGACCCAGTACTTC	CASSQDRSGGETQYF
NA	TRBJ2-5	TRBV7-9	15	TRBD1	TGTGCCAGCCGACCTCCGGGACAGGGGGCCGAGACCCAGTACTTC	CASRPPGQGAETQYF